The 28 T cell receptor beta chains presented below share a single source sample, sequenced in a study of OX40 agonist ivuxolimab in advanced cancers. Method: immunoSEQ multiplex PCR; TCRdb's copy keeps in-frame clones and lacks some. Of tens of thousands of clones in the sample, 70% to 90% were seen once. The sequenced sample was CD4+ or CD8+ T cells sorted from blood, obtained in a trial of the OX40 agonist ivuxolimab. Source of these receptors: an adult with an advanced solid tumor such as melanoma, head and neck, liver or kidney cancer.

Of note for this clone: The junction departs from the called germline gene at one end, perhaps through a read error. The chain joins TRBV6-1 to TRBJ2-2; D is perhaps TRBD1 (7 bases). The CDR3 spans 17 residues. Germline V CDR1 and CDR2: MNHNS, SASEGT. The CDR3 is CASSAQGGRGNAGELFF. The CDR3 DNA reads as TGTGCCAGCAGTGCCCAGGGGGGCAGGGGGAACGCCGGGGAGCTGTTTTTT.

The table lists this clone with a count of one. The chain joins TRBV18 to TRBJ2-4; 11 positions agree with TRBD1. Germline V gene lookup returns CDR1 KGHSH and CDR2 LQKENI. After removal of 3 bases from V and 8 bases from J, the junction contained 6 bases not matched to a gene. This CDR3 contains 15 residues. For the CDR3, the DNA is TGTGCCAGCTCACCGGACAGGGGGCTGAGTGACATTCAGTACTTC. Protein: CASSPDRGLSDIQYF. Looking up the rest from reference TRBV18 and TRBJ2-4 gives the full variable domain: NAGVMQNPRHLVRRRGQEARLRCSPMKGHSHVYWYRQLPEEGLKFMVYLQKENIIDESGMPKERFSAEFPKEGPSILRIQQVVRGDSAAYFCASSPDRGLSDIQYFGAGTRLSVL.

The J gene is TRBJ1-1, the V gene TRBV19; D not certain. The length of the CDR3 is 12 residues. V was trimmed by 3 bases and J by 4 bases, leaving 6 bases between them. From germline, CDR1 is LNHDA and CDR2 SQIVND (reference sequence). The CDR3 protein is CASSIWGTEAFF. The CDR3 DNA reads as TGTGCCAGTAGTATCTGGGGCACTGAAGCTTTCTTT.

This clone was detected a few times. The chain couples TRBV4-2 to TRBJ2-7; 7 nucleotides match TRBD1. CDR1 LGHNA and CDR2 YNFKEQ come from the germline V gene. This CDR3 is 14 amino acids long. Unmatched junction bases numbered 2, after V lost 1 base and J lost 2 bases. This CDR3 reads CASSQGTGPYEQYF. CDR3 in DNA: TGTGCCAGCAGCCAAGGGACAGGCCCCTACGAGCAGTACTTC.

This sequence joins TRBV11-3 and TRBJ1-1; a weak D match, TRBD1 (5 bases). There are 15 residues in the CDR3. V lost 4 bases and J 0 bases, leaving 12 bases between the germline ends. Germline V gives CDR1 SGHNT, CDR2 YENEEA. The CDR3 sequence is CASSSRDRVNTEAFF. Written as DNA, the CDR3 is TGTGCCAGCAGCTCCAGAGACAGAGTGAACACTGAAGCTTTCTTT. Variable domain in full (rest from reference TRBV11-3 and TRBJ1-1): EAGVVQSPRYKIIEKKQPVAFWCNPISGHNTLYWYLQNLGQGPELLIRYENEEAVDDSQLPKDRFSAERLKGVDSTLKIQPAELGDSAVYLCASSSRDRVNTEAFFGQGTRLTVV.

The rearrangement joins TRBV5-1 to TRBJ2-3; no reliable D call. CDR3 size: 13 residues. Trimming pared 2 bases from V and 0 bases from J, leaving 4 bases between. Germline V CDR1 and CDR2: SGHRS, YFSETQ. In DNA form, the CDR3 reads TGCGCCAGCAGCTTTATCAGCACAGATACGCAGTATTTT. Translated, it gives CASSFISTDTQYF.

This clone was detected once. The sample holds other DNA sequences that translate to the same CDR3. This chain uses TRBV7-9 with TRBJ1-1; possibly TRBD1 for D (5 bases). The germline CDR1 and CDR2 sequences are SEHNR and FQNEAQ (reference sequence). With 0 bases removed from V and 4 bases from J, the gap between germline ends came to 9 bases. CDR3 length: 14 residues. CDR3 sequence: CASSLAIRGTEAFF. CDR3 DNA sequence: TGTGCCAGCAGCTTAGCTATAAGGGGCACTGAAGCTTTCTTT.

This clone was observed once. J is TRBJ2-7 and V is TRBV6-6; 7 bases align to TRBD1. There are 14 residues in the CDR3. CDR1 MNHNY and CDR2 SVGAGI come from the germline V gene (reference sequence). V was clipped by 8 bases and J by 4 bases; unmatched bases: 11. The CDR3 loop is CASAMSRTGYEQYF. The DNA of the CDR3 is TGTGCCAGCGCCATGTCACGGACAGGTTACGAGCAGTACTTC.

The CDR3 DNA reads TGTGCCAGCAGACTAGACTGGAGCTCTGGAAACACCATATATTTT. Protein product: CASRLDWSSGNTIYF. This chain joins TRBV6-5 and TRBJ1-3; D not certain. Per the germline V gene, CDR1 is MNHEY and CDR2 is SVGAGI. Trimming shortened V by 6 bases and J by 0 bases, and 12 bases separated the two germline ends. The CDR3 consists of 15 residues.

This sequence joins TRBV5-1 and TRBJ1-1, with TRBD1 identical over 9 bases. V gave up 4 bases and J gave up 0 bases; unmatched junction bases: 7. The CDR3 length is 16 residues. Germline CDR1 SGHRS, CDR2 YFSETQ. For the CDR3, the DNA is TGCGCCAGCAGCGACGACAGGGGGGAATTGAACACTGAAGCTTTCTTT. This gives the protein CASSDDRGELNTEAFF.

A single count supports this clone. This rearrangement joins TRBV18 to TRBJ1-5; 7 bases are shared with TRBD1. Trimming took 6 bases from V and 3 from J; bases not matched to a gene: 14. Per germline, CDR1 KGHSH and CDR2 LQKENI. The CDR3 spans 17 residues. The DNA of the CDR3 is TGTGCCAGCTCGTTCTCCCCAGGGGGATCGGACAATCAGCCCCAGCATTTT. Protein product: CASSFSPGGSDNQPQHF.

Written as DNA, the CDR3 is TGTGCCAGCAGTGCAGACTATAGCAATCAGCCCCAGCATTTT. It is translated as CASSADYSNQPQHF. The chain links TRBV6-5 to TRBJ1-5; no clear D gene. The ends were cut back, 5 bases at V and 0 bases at J, with 8 bases in the middle. The CDR3 length is 14 residues. Germline assignment: CDR1 MNHEY and CDR2 SVGAGI.

The J gene is TRBJ1-3, the V gene TRBV18; D is undetermined. The CDR3 consists of 16 residues. V was clipped by 3 bases and J by 0 bases, with 12 bases between them. Germline lookup yields CDR1 KGHSH and CDR2 LQKENI. Written as DNA, the CDR3 is TGTGCCAGCTCACCTCGGACCTTACACTCTGGAAACACCATATATTTT. Translating gives CASSPRTLHSGNTIYF. The entire variable domain, with the rest obtained from reference TRBV18 and TRBJ1-3, is as follows: NAGVMQNPRHLVRRRGQEARLRCSPMKGHSHVYWYRQLPEEGLKFMVYLQKENIIDESGMPKERFSAEFPKEGPSILRIQQVVRGDSAAYFCASSPRTLHSGNTIYFGEGSWLTVV.

The chain combines TRBV4-2 with TRBJ2-1; 9 nucleotides agree with TRBD1. This CDR3 region has 15 residues. The ends lost 0 bases at V and 4 bases at J; junction bases unmatched: 1. The germline gives CDR1 LGHNA, CDR2 YNFKEQ. The CDR3 loop reads CASSQDDRGYNEQFF. In DNA form, the CDR3 reads TGTGCCAGCAGCCAAGATGACAGGGGGTACAATGAGCAGTTCTTC.

This clone occurred a few times. The chain uses TRBV5-8 and TRBJ2-7, with 9 bases aligning to TRBD1. The CDR3 has 19 residues. Germline values: CDR1 SGHTS, CDR2 YDEGEE. J gave up 0 bases and V 4 bases, and 17 bases lay outside the gene matches. This CDR3 reads CASSADRDRVFGYSYEQYF. Written as DNA, the CDR3 is TGTGCCAGCAGCGCAGACCGGGACAGGGTCTTTGGTTACTCCTACGAGCAGTACTTC.

The CDR3: CAWSTDGNTGELFF. The CDR3 DNA reads as TGTGCCTGGAGTACGGACGGGAACACCGGGGAGCTGTTTTTT. V and J are TRBV30 and TRBJ2-2; D gene uncertain. The V gene lost 2 bases and the J gene lost 1 base, with 8 bases spanning the gap. Germline-derived CDR1 and CDR2 are GTSNPN and SVGIG (reference sequence). This CDR3 has 14 residues.

J is TRBJ2-2 and V is TRBV7-7; D perhaps matches TRBD2 (5 bases). Looked up from germline, CDR1 is SSHAT and CDR2 is FNYEAQ (reference sequence). The CDR3 length is 16 residues. Trimming shortened V by 5 bases and J by 1 base, and 14 bases separated the two germline ends. The CDR3 loop is CASSPGSGGNTGELFF. The CDR3 DNA reads as TGTGCCAGCAGCCCAGGAAGCGGTGGGAACACCGGGGAGCTGTTTTTT. The full variable domain, completed using reference TRBV7-7 and TRBJ2-2, is GAGVSQSPRYKVTKRGQDVTLRCDPISSHATLYWYQQALGQGPEFLTYFNYEAQPDKSGLPSDRFSAERPEGSISTLTIQRTEQRDSAMYRCASSPGSGGNTGELFFGEGSRLTVL.

The chain carries TRBV6-8 and TRBJ2-7; D is undetermined. Germline CDR1 MNHGY, CDR2 SAAAGT. The germline V and J ends were trimmed by 6 bases and 3 bases, with 18 bases remaining between them. This CDR3 spans 15 amino acids. In DNA form, the CDR3 reads TGTGCCAGCAGAAGCCGACGTGTTTATTACTACGAGCAGTACTTC. Encoded protein: CASRSRRVYYYEQYF.

CDR3 region: CASRMGESTGEQYF. CDR3 DNA sequence: TGTGCCAGTAGAATGGGGGAATCGACGGGGGAGCAGTACTTC. The chain has TRBV19 and TRBJ2-7; D is perhaps TRBD1 or TRBD2 (5 bases each). CDR1 and CDR2 (germline): LNHDA, SQIVND (reference sequence). Trimming shortened V by 6 bases and J by 7 bases, and 19 bases separated the two germline ends. This CDR3 is built from 14 residues.

The chain links TRBV5-1 to TRBJ2-5; 8 positions match TRBD1. The length of the CDR3 is 16 residues. Trimming removed 2 bases from V and 5 bases from J; junction bases left unmatched: 11. CDR1 and CDR2 from the germline V gene are SGHRS and YFSETQ. The CDR3, as DNA: TGCGCCAGCAGCTTCGACAGGGGAGGCTTCGGGGAGACCCAGTACTTC. Translation gives CASSFDRGGFGETQYF.

This clone was seen only once. This chain connects TRBV18 to TRBJ2-7, with 8 bases fitting TRBD1. J was trimmed by 6 bases and V by 1 base; bases with no gene match: 8. Germline V gene sequence: CDR1 KGHSH, CDR2 LQKENI. The CDR3 has 15 residues. CDR3 protein: CASSPLNAGGVEQYF. The CDR3 bases are TGTGCCAGCTCACCACTTAACGCAGGGGGCGTCGAGCAGTACTTC. The full variable domain, completed using reference TRBV18 and TRBJ2-7, is NAGVMQNPRHLVRRRGQEARLRCSPMKGHSHVYWYRQLPEEGLKFMVYLQKENIIDESGMPKERFSAEFPKEGPSILRIQQVVRGDSAAYFCASSPLNAGGVEQYFGPGTRLTVT.

This rearrangement joins TRBV7-6 to TRBJ1-2; D may be TRBD1 (6 bases). The CDR3 extends over 15 amino acids. Germline V lookup: CDR1 SGHVS, CDR2 FNYEAQ. Trimming cost V 5 bases and J 8 bases, with 21 bases left between them. This CDR3 is CASSLFGGAATGYTF. The CDR3 DNA sequence: TGTGCCAGCAGCCTATTCGGGGGCGCGGCGACGGGCTACACCTTC.

The gene calls are TRBV19 and TRBJ1-4; D not resolved. Germline-derived CDR1 and CDR2 are LNHDA and SQIVND (reference sequence). With 2 bases removed from V and 0 bases from J, the gap between germline ends came to 10 bases. The CDR3 sequence is 16 residues long. The CDR3 here is CASSITVWATNEKLFF. The CDR3 DNA follows: TGTGCCAGTAGTATAACTGTTTGGGCAACTAATGAAAAACTGTTTTTT.

The V gene is TRBV15, the J gene TRBJ2-1; 7 nucleotides match TRBD2. V trimming: 3 bases; J trimming: 6 bases; junction bases outside the gene matches: 14. Germline V gives CDR1 LNHNV, CDR2 YYDKDF (reference sequence). The CDR3 is made up of 17 amino acids. The DNA for the CDR3 is TGTGCCACCAGCAGCTCCTCGGAGTGGGGGGGGATCAATGAGCAGTTCTTC. It specifies CATSSSSEWGGINEQFF.

The chain carries TRBV9 and TRBJ2-7; a weak D match, TRBD1 (5 bases). The ends were cut back, 0 bases at V and 0 bases at J, with 7 bases in the middle. This CDR3 is 14 amino acids long. Per the germline V gene, CDR1 is SGDLS and CDR2 is YYNGEE. The CDR3 is CASSVETASYEQYF. Here the CDR3 DNA reads TGTGCCAGCAGCGTAGAGACAGCCTCCTACGAGCAGTACTTC.

The CDR3 reads CASSSTGTGANVLTF. CDR3 sequence (DNA): TGTGCCAGTAGCTCGACAGGGACTGGGGCCAACGTCCTGACTTTC. This chain uses TRBV19 with TRBJ2-6; 7 bases match TRBD1. Trimming cost V 6 bases and J 2 bases; bases outside gene matches: 4. CDR1 and CDR2 from the germline V gene are LNHDA and SQIVND (reference sequence). The CDR3 length is 15 residues.

The rearrangement joins TRBV30 to TRBJ1-5, with 8 bases identical to TRBD1. The CDR3 has 15 residues. The germline V gene encodes CDR1 GTSNPN and CDR2 SVGIG (reference sequence). V gave up 3 bases and J gave up 6 bases; unmatched junction bases: 10. CDR3 sequence (DNA): TGTGCCTGGAGCCAAGGACAGGGTCGGACTCAGCCCCAGCATTTT. It yields the protein CAWSQGQGRTQPQHF. Full variable domain (remainder filled in from reference TRBV30 and TRBJ1-5): SQTIHQWPATLVQPVGSPLSLECTVEGTSNPNLYWYRQAAGRGLQLLFYSVGIGQISSEVPQNLSASRPQDRQFILSSKKLLLSDSGFYLCAWSQGQGRTQPQHFGDGTRLSIL.

The chain links TRBV5-6 to TRBJ1-4, with 9 bases fitting TRBD1. V dropped 4 bases and J dropped 7; count of bases not matched to a gene: 5. The CDR3 runs 14 residues. Germline CDR1 is SGHDT and CDR2 is YYEEEE. The CDR3 loop reads CASSVTGGREKLFF. The CDR3 nucleotides are TGTGCCAGCAGCGTAACAGGGGGCCGTGAAAAACTGTTTTTT.